This entry concerns a single T cell receptor beta chain. What it binds is not known. Reverse transcription used roughly 0.5 to 1 ug RNA and random hexamers. TCRdb reanalysed the immunoSEQ multiplex PCR reads using MiXCR and keeps one entry per CDR3 protein. The sample has 77,000 or so distinct CDR3 sequences; roughly 91% are singletons. The sample is drawn from a study of CD8 T cells in Susac syndrome. Study background: Within the sequenced group of Susac syndrome patients, five or six showed active disease and about 8 were in remission. Study findings and constraints: The relatively small number of individuals in the TCR sequencing and HLA analysis was acknowledged by the study. The CD4+ T cell repertoires that were profiled in Susac syndrome showed no clonal expansion.

Germline lookup yields CDR1 DFQATT and CDR2 SNEGSKA (reference sequence). The CDR3 spans 15 residues. V was trimmed by 5 bases and J by 1 base, leaving 16 bases between them. The CD8+ and CD4+ T cells were isolated magnetically using a negative isolation approach, whereas the TEMRA cells were enriched by FACS. The rearrangement links TRBV20-1 to TRBJ2-3, with D unresolved. The source is a human donor with Susac syndrome. The specimen was CD4+ T cells from PBMCs. The CDR3 reads CSAYKGFLGTDTQYF. CDR3 nucleotides: TGCAGTGCTTATAAAGGGTTCTTGGGCACAGATACGCAGTATTTT.